This is a list of T cell receptor beta chains from one sample in a study of OX40 agonist ivuxolimab in advanced cancers. Measured with immunoSEQ multiplex PCR; TCRdb has only the in-frame clones, and not every one. The table shows 35,000 to 40,000 clones, with approximately 90% occurring only once. The input for sequencing was CD4+ or CD8+ T cells sorted from blood, taken in a trial of the OX40 agonist ivuxolimab. Receptors were obtained from an adult with an advanced solid tumor such as melanoma, head and neck, liver or kidney cancer. Both conserved end residues are part of each CDR3. Fields, in order: V gene, J gene, D gene, clone size, CDR3 protein, CDR3 DNA. D genes are given only for firm matches. Size is omitted from some rows. Given values are once, few, many or a class for expanded clones.

v_call: TRBV7-2; j_call: TRBJ2-7; d_call: TRBD2; clone_size: few; cdr3_aa: CASSFGGGPYYEQYF; cdr3_nt: TGTGCCAGCAGCTTCGGCGGGGGTCCCTACTACGAGCAGTACTTC
v_call: TRBV7-2; j_call: TRBJ2-5; d_call: TRBD2; clone_size: few; cdr3_aa: CATGLANQETQYF; cdr3_nt: TGTGCCACCGGACTAGCCAACCAAGAGACCCAGTACTTC
v_call: TRBV5-1; j_call: TRBJ1-4; d_call: TRBD1; clone_size: .; cdr3_aa: CASSTAGTGNEKLFF; cdr3_nt: TGCGCCAGCAGCACCGCCGGGACAGGAAATGAAAAACTGTTTTTT
v_call: TRBV5-6; j_call: TRBJ1-2; d_call: .; clone_size: few; cdr3_aa: CASSLARNYGYTF; cdr3_nt: TGTGCCAGCAGCTTAGCACGGAACTATGGCTACACCTTC
v_call: TRBV20-1; j_call: TRBJ2-5; d_call: .; clone_size: .; cdr3_aa: CSARNLETQYF; cdr3_nt: TGCAGTGCTAGGAATTTGGAGACCCAGTACTTC
v_call: TRBV2; j_call: TRBJ2-7; d_call: .; clone_size: .; cdr3_aa: CASKASMLYEQYF; cdr3_nt: TGTGCCAGCAAGGCCTCCATGCTCTACGAGCAGTACTTC
v_call: TRBV5-4; j_call: TRBJ1-1; d_call: .; clone_size: .; cdr3_aa: CASSLGFGTEAFF; cdr3_nt: TGTGCCAGCAGCTTAGGGTTCGGGACTGAAGCTTTCTTT
v_call: TRBV9; j_call: TRBJ1-2; d_call: TRBD1; clone_size: .; cdr3_aa: CASTKGGGYGYTF; cdr3_nt: TGTGCCAGCACAAAAGGGGGCGGCTATGGCTACACCTTC
v_call: TRBV30; j_call: TRBJ1-1; d_call: .; clone_size: .; cdr3_aa: CAWSGSGPEAFF; cdr3_nt: TGTGCCTGGAGTGGATCGGGCCCTGAAGCTTTCTTT
v_call: TRBV25-1; j_call: TRBJ1-1; d_call: .; clone_size: .; cdr3_aa: CASTPGNAYTEAFF; cdr3_nt: TGTGCCAGCACCCCTGGGAACGCTTACACTGAAGCTTTCTTT
v_call: TRBV5-1; j_call: TRBJ1-3; d_call: .; clone_size: .; cdr3_aa: CASSLGFADSGNTIYF; cdr3_nt: TGCGCCAGCAGCTTGGGGTTTGCGGACTCTGGAAACACCATATATTTT
v_call: TRBV7-2; j_call: TRBJ1-2; d_call: TRBD1; clone_size: .; cdr3_aa: CASSSGQGPLYGYTF; cdr3_nt: TGTGCCAGCAGCTCCGGACAGGGGCCCCTCTATGGCTACACCTTC
v_call: TRBV18; j_call: TRBJ1-1; d_call: .; clone_size: .; cdr3_aa: CASSLPTGSTEAFF; cdr3_nt: TGTGCCAGCTCACTTCCAACAGGGAGCACTGAAGCTTTCTTT
v_call: TRBV30; j_call: TRBJ2-1; d_call: .; clone_size: .; cdr3_aa: CAFLGGSYNEQFF; cdr3_nt: TGTGCCTTCCTAGGGGGATCCTACAATGAGCAGTTCTTC
v_call: TRBV5-1; j_call: TRBJ2-5; d_call: TRBD2; clone_size: .; cdr3_aa: CASSSGTSGGKETQYF; cdr3_nt: TGCGCCAGCAGCTCCGGGACTAGCGGGGGGAAAGAGACCCAGTACTTC
v_call: TRBV29-1; j_call: TRBJ2-1; d_call: TRBD1; clone_size: .; cdr3_aa: CSAVSEGQGYNEQFF; cdr3_nt: TGCAGCGCCGTTTCCGAGGGACAGGGGTACAATGAGCAGTTCTTC
v_call: TRBV7-2; j_call: TRBJ1-5; d_call: TRBD1; clone_size: .; cdr3_aa: CASSPPPGQGRIDQPQHF; cdr3_nt: TGTGCCAGCAGCCCCCCGCCGGGACAGGGGCGTATCGATCAGCCCCAGCATTTT
v_call: TRBV6-5; j_call: TRBJ1-2; d_call: .; clone_size: .; cdr3_aa: CAISDGAGYRGYTF; cdr3_nt: TGTGCCATCAGTGATGGCGCAGGGTATCGCGGCTACACCTTC
v_call: TRBV4-2; j_call: TRBJ1-3; d_call: TRBD1; clone_size: .; cdr3_aa: CASSPELGQSSGNTIYF; cdr3_nt: TGTGCCAGCAGCCCAGAGCTGGGACAGAGCTCTGGAAACACCATATATTTT
v_call: TRBV19; j_call: TRBJ1-2; d_call: TRBD1; clone_size: .; cdr3_aa: CASRGQGAWYGYTF; cdr3_nt: TGTGCCAGTAGAGGACAGGGGGCATGGTATGGCTACACCTTC
v_call: TRBV6-1; j_call: TRBJ1-6; d_call: .; clone_size: few; cdr3_aa: CASSAGPYNSPLHF; cdr3_nt: TGTGCCAGCAGTGCGGGACCTTATAATTCACCCCTCCACTTT
v_call: TRBV5-6; j_call: TRBJ2-1; d_call: TRBD2; clone_size: .; cdr3_aa: CASSSLAGGHNEQFF; cdr3_nt: TGTGCCAGCAGCTCTCTAGCGGGGGGCCACAATGAGCAGTTCTTC
v_call: TRBV7-9; j_call: TRBJ2-2; d_call: .; clone_size: once; cdr3_aa: CASSVMGARNTGELFF; cdr3_nt: TGTGCCAGCAGCGTAATGGGGGCGAGGAACACCGGGGAGCTGTTTTTT
v_call: TRBV11-3; j_call: TRBJ2-7; d_call: TRBD1; clone_size: .; cdr3_aa: CASSQGTGPYEQYF; cdr3_nt: TGTGCCAGCAGCCAAGGGACAGGACCCTACGAGCAGTACTTC
v_call: TRBV18; j_call: TRBJ1-1; d_call: .; clone_size: .; cdr3_aa: CAGSPKSLGTSNTEAFF; cdr3_nt: TGTGCCGGCTCACCGAAAAGCCTCGGGACCTCGAACACTGAAGCTTTCTTT
v_call: TRBV11-2; j_call: TRBJ1-1; d_call: .; clone_size: .; cdr3_aa: CASSRTVMTTEAFF; cdr3_nt: TGTGCCAGCAGCCGAACTGTGATGACGACTGAAGCTTTCTTT
v_call: TRBV19; j_call: TRBJ1-2; d_call: TRBD1; clone_size: .; cdr3_aa: CASRGGQGHYGYTF; cdr3_nt: TGTGCCAGTAGGGGAGGACAGGGGCACTATGGCTACACCTTC
v_call: TRBV11-2; j_call: TRBJ2-1; d_call: TRBD2; clone_size: .; cdr3_aa: CASSLASGAYNEQFF; cdr3_nt: TGTGCCAGCAGCTTAGCTAGCGGGGCTTACAATGAGCAGTTCTTC
v_call: TRBV7-2; j_call: TRBJ2-5; d_call: .; clone_size: once; cdr3_aa: CASSLEGTPPQTQYF; cdr3_nt: TGTGCCAGCAGCTTAGAAGGGACGCCTCCGCAGACCCAGTACTTC
v_call: TRBV6-1; j_call: TRBJ2-5; d_call: .; clone_size: .; cdr3_aa: CASSESAAQETQYF; cdr3_nt: TGTGCCAGCAGTGAATCCGCAGCGCAAGAGACCCAGTACTTC
v_call: TRBV4-2; j_call: TRBJ2-7; d_call: TRBD2; clone_size: .; cdr3_aa: CASSQATEGLALTYEQYF; cdr3_nt: TGTGCCAGCAGCCAAGCCACCGAGGGACTAGCTTTAACCTACGAGCAGTACTTC
v_call: TRBV6-6; j_call: TRBJ2-1; d_call: .; clone_size: .; cdr3_aa: CASTRADEQFF; cdr3_nt: TGTGCCAGCACCAGGGCCGATGAGCAGTTCTTC
v_call: TRBV7-2; j_call: TRBJ2-7; d_call: .; clone_size: .; cdr3_aa: CASTRDRSYEQYF; cdr3_nt: TGTGCCTCTACGCGCGACCGTTCCTACGAGCAGTACTTC
v_call: TRBV2; j_call: TRBJ1-2; d_call: .; clone_size: .; cdr3_aa: CASGEGLYGYTF; cdr3_nt: TGTGCCAGCGGGGAGGGGCTCTATGGCTACACCTTC
v_call: TRBV5-1; j_call: TRBJ2-2; d_call: TRBD1; clone_size: .; cdr3_aa: CASSLGQGAGGELFF; cdr3_nt: TGCGCCAGCAGCTTGGGACAGGGGGCCGGCGGGGAGCTGTTTTTT
v_call: TRBV10-2; j_call: TRBJ2-3; d_call: .; clone_size: .; cdr3_aa: CASSARGVGTDTQYF; cdr3_nt: TGCGCCAGCAGTGCCAGGGGAGTGGGCACAGATACGCAGTATTTT
v_call: TRBV7-2; j_call: TRBJ1-1; d_call: .; clone_size: .; cdr3_aa: CASSLAFAGTEAFF; cdr3_nt: TGTGCCAGCAGCTTAGCGTTCGCCGGTACTGAAGCTTTCTTT
v_call: TRBV6-5; j_call: TRBJ1-1; d_call: .; clone_size: medium-sized; cdr3_aa: CASSSTNTNTEAFF; cdr3_nt: TGTGCCAGCAGTTCGACGAATACCAACACTGAAGCTTTCTTT
v_call: TRBV19; j_call: TRBJ2-7; d_call: .; clone_size: once; cdr3_aa: CASSMTGDSYEQYF; cdr3_nt: TGTGCCAGTAGTATGACGGGGGATTCCTACGAGCAGTACTTC
v_call: TRBV6-5; j_call: TRBJ1-5; d_call: .; clone_size: .; cdr3_aa: CASSYRLDQPQHF; cdr3_nt: TGTGCCAGCAGTTACCGTTTGGACCAGCCCCAGCATTTT
v_call: TRBV6-1; j_call: TRBJ2-3; d_call: TRBD2; clone_size: .; cdr3_aa: CASSDPSGVAVHTQYF; cdr3_nt: TGTGCCAGCAGTGACCCTAGCGGGGTCGCTGTTCATACGCAGTATTTT
v_call: TRBV7-6; j_call: TRBJ1-1; d_call: .; clone_size: .; cdr3_aa: CASSAQTGLNTEAFF; cdr3_nt: TGTGCCAGCAGCGCCCAGACAGGCCTGAACACTGAAGCTTTCTTT
v_call: TRBV5-6; j_call: TRBJ1-1; d_call: .; clone_size: .; cdr3_aa: CASSLALEAFF; cdr3_nt: TGTGCCAGCAGCTTGGCTCTTGAAGCTTTCTTT
v_call: TRBV6-1; j_call: TRBJ2-5; d_call: .; clone_size: .; cdr3_aa: CASSEAGTPAQYF; cdr3_nt: TGTGCCAGCAGTGAAGCGGGGACCCCTGCCCAGTACTTC
v_call: TRBV18; j_call: TRBJ2-7; d_call: .; clone_size: .; cdr3_aa: CASSPGIGEQYF; cdr3_nt: TGTGCCAGCTCACCAGGTATCGGGGAGCAGTACTTC
v_call: TRBV5-1; j_call: TRBJ2-3; d_call: TRBD1; clone_size: .; cdr3_aa: CASSLSRQGADTQYF; cdr3_nt: TGCGCCAGCAGCTTAAGTCGCCAGGGGGCAGATACGCAGTATTTT
v_call: TRBV7-8; j_call: TRBJ2-3; d_call: .; clone_size: .; cdr3_aa: CASSLPGAPDTQYF; cdr3_nt: TGTGCCAGCAGCTTACCGGGGGCCCCAGATACGCAGTATTTT
v_call: TRBV19; j_call: TRBJ2-2; d_call: .; clone_size: .; cdr3_aa: CASRRGRTNTGELFF; cdr3_nt: TGTGCCAGTAGGAGGGGCAGGACGAACACCGGGGAGCTGTTTTTT
v_call: TRBV2; j_call: TRBJ2-2; d_call: .; clone_size: .; cdr3_aa: CASSPRDLPGELFF; cdr3_nt: TGTGCCAGCAGTCCCCGGGACCTACCCGGGGAGCTGTTTTTT
v_call: TRBV10-1; j_call: TRBJ2-7; d_call: .; clone_size: .; cdr3_aa: CASSESTRSSYEQYF; cdr3_nt: TGCGCCAGCAGTGAGTCGACCCGTTCCTCCTACGAGCAGTACTTC
v_call: TRBV12-5; j_call: TRBJ2-6; d_call: .; clone_size: .; cdr3_aa: CASGSGDSGANVLTF; cdr3_nt: TGTGCTAGTGGTTCTGGGGACTCTGGGGCCAACGTCCTGACTTTC
v_call: TRBV5-1; j_call: TRBJ1-1; d_call: .; clone_size: once; cdr3_aa: CASSLVIENTEAFF; cdr3_nt: TGCGCCAGCAGCTTGGTTATAGAGAACACTGAAGCTTTCTTT
v_call: TRBV10-3; j_call: TRBJ2-7; d_call: .; clone_size: .; cdr3_aa: CAISDRPDRTYEQYF; cdr3_nt: TGTGCCATCAGTGATAGGCCGGACAGAACCTACGAGCAGTACTTC